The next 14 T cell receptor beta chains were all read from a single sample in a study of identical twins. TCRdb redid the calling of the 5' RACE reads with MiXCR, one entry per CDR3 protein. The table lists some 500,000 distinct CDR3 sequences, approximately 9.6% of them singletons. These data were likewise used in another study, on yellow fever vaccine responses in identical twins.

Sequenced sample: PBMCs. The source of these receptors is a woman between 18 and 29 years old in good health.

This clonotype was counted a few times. CDR3 nucleotides: TGTGCCAGCAGTGATCGGAAGAACACTGAAGCTTTCTTT. As protein: CASSDRKNTEAFF. This chain joins TRBV25-1 and TRBJ1-1, with D unclear. The V gene's germline CDR1 is MGHDK and CDR2 SYGVNS. CDR3 length: 13 residues. The V and J ends lost 3 bases and 1 base respectively, with 6 bases between them.

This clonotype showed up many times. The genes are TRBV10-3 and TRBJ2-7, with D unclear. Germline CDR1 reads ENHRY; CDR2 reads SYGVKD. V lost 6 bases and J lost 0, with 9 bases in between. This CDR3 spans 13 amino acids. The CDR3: CAIRLADSYEQYF. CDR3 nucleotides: TGTGCCATCAGATTGGCCGACTCCTACGAGCAGTACTTC.

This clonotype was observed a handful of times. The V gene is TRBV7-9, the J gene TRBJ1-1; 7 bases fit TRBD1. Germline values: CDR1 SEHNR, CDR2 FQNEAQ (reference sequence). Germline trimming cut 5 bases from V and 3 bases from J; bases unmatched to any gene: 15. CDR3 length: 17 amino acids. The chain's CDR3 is CASSPEGAGVRDTEAFF. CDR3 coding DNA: TGTGCCAGCAGCCCTGAGGGGGCAGGGGTTAGAGACACTGAAGCTTTCTTT.

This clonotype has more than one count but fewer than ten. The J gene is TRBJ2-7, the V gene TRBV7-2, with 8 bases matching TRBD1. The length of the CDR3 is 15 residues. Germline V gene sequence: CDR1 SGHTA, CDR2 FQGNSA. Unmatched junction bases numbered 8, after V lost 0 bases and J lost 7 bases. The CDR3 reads CASSLAWQGAGEQYF. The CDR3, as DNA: TGTGCCAGCAGCTTAGCGTGGCAGGGGGCGGGGGAGCAGTACTTC.

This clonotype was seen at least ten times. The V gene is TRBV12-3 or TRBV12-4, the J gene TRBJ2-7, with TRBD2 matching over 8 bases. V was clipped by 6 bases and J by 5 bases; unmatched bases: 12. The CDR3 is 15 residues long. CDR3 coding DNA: TGTGCCAGCAGCCGAACGGGAGGGAGCGAACACGAGCAGTACTTC. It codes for CASSRTGGSEHEQYF.

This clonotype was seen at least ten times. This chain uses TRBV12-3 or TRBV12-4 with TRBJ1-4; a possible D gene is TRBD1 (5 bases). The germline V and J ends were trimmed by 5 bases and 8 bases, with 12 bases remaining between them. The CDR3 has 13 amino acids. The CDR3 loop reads CASSRAEGEKLFF. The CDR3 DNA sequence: TGTGCCAGCAGTCGGGCAGAGGGGGAAAAACTGTTTTTT.

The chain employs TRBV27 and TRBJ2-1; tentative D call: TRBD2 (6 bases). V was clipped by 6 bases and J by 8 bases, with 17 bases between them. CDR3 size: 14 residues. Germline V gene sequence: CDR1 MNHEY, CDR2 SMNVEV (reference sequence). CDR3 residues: CASSPGAGRHEQFF. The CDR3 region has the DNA TGTGCCAGCAGCCCTGGGGCGGGAAGGCATGAGCAGTTCTTC.

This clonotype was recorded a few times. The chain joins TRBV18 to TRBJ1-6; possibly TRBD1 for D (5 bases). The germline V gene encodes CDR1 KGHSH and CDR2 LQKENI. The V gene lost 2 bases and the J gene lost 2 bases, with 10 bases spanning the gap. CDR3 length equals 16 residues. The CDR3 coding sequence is TGTGCCAGCTCACCAGGGGCCCGGACCTATAATTCACCCCTCCACTTT. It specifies CASSPGARTYNSPLHF.

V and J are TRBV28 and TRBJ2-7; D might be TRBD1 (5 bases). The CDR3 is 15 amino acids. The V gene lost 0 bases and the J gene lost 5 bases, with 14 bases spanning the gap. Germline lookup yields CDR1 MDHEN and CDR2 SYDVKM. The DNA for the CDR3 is TGTGCCAGCAGTTTATGGGGCAGGGAAGTGCACGAGCAGTACTTC. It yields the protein CASSLWGREVHEQYF.

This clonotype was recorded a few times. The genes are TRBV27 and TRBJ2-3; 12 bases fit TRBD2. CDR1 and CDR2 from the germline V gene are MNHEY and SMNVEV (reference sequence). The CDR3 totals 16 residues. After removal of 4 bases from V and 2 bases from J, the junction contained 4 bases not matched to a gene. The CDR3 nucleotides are TGTGCCAGCAGTTCCCCTAGCGGGAGGGCCACAGATACGCAGTATTTT. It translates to CASSSPSGRATDTQYF.

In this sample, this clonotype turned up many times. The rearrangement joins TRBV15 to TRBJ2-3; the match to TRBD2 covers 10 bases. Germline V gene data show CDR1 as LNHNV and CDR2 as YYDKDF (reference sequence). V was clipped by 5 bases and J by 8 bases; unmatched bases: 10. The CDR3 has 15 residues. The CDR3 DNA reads TGTGCCACCAGCTTAGGGACTAGCGAGGCGGGTACGCAGTATTTT. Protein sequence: CATSLGTSEAGTQYF.

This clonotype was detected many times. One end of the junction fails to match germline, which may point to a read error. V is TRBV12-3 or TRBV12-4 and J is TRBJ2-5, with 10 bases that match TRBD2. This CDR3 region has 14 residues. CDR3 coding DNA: TGTGCCAGCAGTATAGCGGGAGGCTCTGAGACCCAGTACTTC. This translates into CASSIAGGSETQYF.

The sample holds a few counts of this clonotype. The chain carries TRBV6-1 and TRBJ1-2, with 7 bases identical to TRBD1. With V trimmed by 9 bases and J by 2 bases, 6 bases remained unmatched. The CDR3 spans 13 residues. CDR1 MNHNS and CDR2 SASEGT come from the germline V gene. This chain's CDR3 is CASTTGKNYGYTF. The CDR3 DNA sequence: TGTGCCAGTACGACAGGGAAGAACTATGGCTACACCTTC.

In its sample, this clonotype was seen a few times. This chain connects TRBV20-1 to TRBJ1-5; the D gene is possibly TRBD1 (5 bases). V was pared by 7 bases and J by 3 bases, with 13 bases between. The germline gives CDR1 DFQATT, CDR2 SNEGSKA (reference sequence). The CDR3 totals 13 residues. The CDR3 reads CSGAQGNNQPQHF. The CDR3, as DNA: TGCAGTGGGGCGCAGGGAAACAATCAGCCCCAGCATTTT.